One and the same sample provided the 14 T cell receptor beta chains below, sequenced in a study of TIL therapy for anti-PD-1-resistant metastatic lung cancer. Time point in this sample: pre-treatment sample, taken before nivolumab and TIL therapy. The tumor samples were excised metastases, mostly pleural nodules or supraclavicular lymph nodes. This was the immunoSEQ v3 assay. Libraries were prepared by immunoSEQ multiplex PCR; TCRdb keeps only in-frame clonotypes and omits some of them. The data show under 100,000 clones, with under 70% seen just once and approximately 11% held by the top ten. The sample here was tumor tissue, taken at baseline. All receptors come from a person aged 25 to 80 with non-small cell lung cancer.

CDR3 in DNA: TGTGCCAGCAGTGATCTCACCAGGGGATCTAATGAAAAACTGTTTTTT. Translated, it gives CASSDLTRGSNEKLFF. V usage is TRBV28 and J usage is TRBJ1-4, with a possible D match to TRBD1 (6 bases). With 5 bases removed from V and 3 bases from J, the gap between germline ends came to 16 bases. The CDR3 has 16 amino acids. Looked up from germline, CDR1 is MDHEN and CDR2 is SYDVKM.

The gene calls are TRBV24-1 and TRBJ1-2; 8 nucleotides line up with TRBD1. The CDR3 extends over 16 amino acids. J lost 1 base, V lost 4 bases, and 7 bases had no gene match. The germline gives CDR1 KGHDR, CDR2 SFDVKD. The CDR3 reads CATSEGQGGLNYGYTF. The CDR3 bases are TGTGCCACCAGTGAAGGACAGGGCGGTCTTAACTATGGCTACACCTTC.

The chain carries TRBV7-2 and TRBJ2-5; D is uncertain. The V gene's germline CDR1 is SGHTA and CDR2 FQGNSA. The CDR3 length is 14 residues. V was pared by 1 base and J by 4 bases, with 10 bases between. The chain's CDR3 is CASSLGSSLETQYF. CDR3 DNA sequence: TGTGCCAGCAGCTTAGGTTCTAGTCTAGAGACCCAGTACTTC.

V gene TRBV18 combines with J gene TRBJ1-4; 7 bases agree with TRBD1. J lost 2 bases, V lost 1 base, and 7 bases had no gene match. There are 17 residues in the CDR3. Germline V gives CDR1 KGHSH, CDR2 LQKENI. The CDR3 DNA reads TGTGCCAGCTCACCACTCCGACAGGGATCGACTAATGAAAAACTGTTTTTT. As protein: CASSPLRQGSTNEKLFF.

This clone was picked up a small number of times. The J gene is TRBJ2-3, the V gene TRBV28, with D unclear. Trimming stripped 2 bases from V and 11 bases from J, with 11 bases between. Germline V gives CDR1 MDHEN, CDR2 SYDVKM. The CDR3 runs 12 residues. The CDR3: CASSLGRTRQYF. The CDR3, as DNA: TGTGCCAGCAGTTTAGGTAGGACGAGGCAGTATTTT.

This clone was counted only a few times. V gene TRBV7-9 combines with J gene TRBJ2-3; the D gene is possibly TRBD1 (6 bases). Germline CDR1 SEHNR, CDR2 FQNEAQ (reference sequence). CDR3 size: 19 residues. The ends were cut back, 1 base at V and 8 bases at J, with 28 bases in the middle. In nucleotides, the CDR3 is TGTGCCAGCAGCTTAGATCTTAAGTGGGTCGACAGGTTTCATGTTACGCAGTATTTT. Encoded protein: CASSLDLKWVDRFHVTQYF.

This clone was counted between two and nine times. The V call is TRBV9, the J call TRBJ1-4, with TRBD1 matching over 10 bases. V shed 3 bases, J shed 6 bases, and the junction held 8 bases outside the gene matches. CDR3 length equals 16 residues. Germline CDR1 and CDR2: SGDLS and YYNGEE. The chain's CDR3 is CASSERQGAWDEKLFF. In nucleotides, the CDR3 is TGTGCCAGCAGCGAACGACAGGGGGCATGGGATGAAAAACTGTTTTTT.

The chain has TRBV11-1 and TRBJ2-3; no definite D call. The CDR3 is made up of 15 amino acids. The ends were cut back, 2 bases at V and 4 bases at J, with 13 bases in the middle. The germline gives CDR1 SGHAT, CDR2 FQDESV (reference sequence). The chain's CDR3 is CASSLLPLPADTQYF. The CDR3 nucleotides are TGTGCCAGCAGCTTATTACCTTTACCGGCAGATACGCAGTATTTT. Supplemented by reference TRBV11-1 and TRBJ2-3, the full variable domain reads EAEVAQSPRYKITEKSQAVAFWCDPISGHATLYWYRQILGQGPELLVQFQDESVVDDSQLPKDRFSAERLKGVDSTLKIQPAELGDSAMYLCASSLLPLPADTQYFGPGTRLTVL.

CDR3 amino acids: CASSGATDFTDTQYF. The CDR3 DNA reads as TGTGCCAGCAGCGGCGCGACGGATTTCACAGATACGCAGTATTTT. The chain employs TRBV9 and TRBJ2-3; no clear D gene. Looked up from germline, CDR1 is SGDLS and CDR2 is YYNGEE. Deletions cut 3 bases from V and 2 bases from J, with 13 bases between. The CDR3 is 15 residues long.

The CDR3 DNA follows: TGCGCCAGCAGCTTGGGTGCTAGCGGGGGCGAGACCCAGTACTTC. This gives the protein CASSLGASGGETQYF. The rearrangement joins TRBV5-1 to TRBJ2-5, with 10 bases that match TRBD2. The CDR3 is 15 amino acids. CDR1 and CDR2 (germline): SGHRS, YFSETQ. Trimming cost V 0 bases and J 5 bases; bases outside gene matches: 4.

The chain links TRBV18 to TRBJ2-5, with TRBD2 identical over 12 bases. The CDR3 loop spans 16 amino acids. From germline, CDR1 is KGHSH and CDR2 LQKENI. J was trimmed by 4 bases and V by 0 bases; bases with no gene match: 3. CDR3 DNA sequence: TGTGCCAGCTCACCACCTTGGGGACTAGCGGGAGAGACCCAGTACTTC. It encodes CASSPPWGLAGETQYF.

The chain has TRBV18 and TRBJ2-1, with unresolved D. This CDR3 is built from 18 residues. Between the trimmed V and J ends, which lost 3 bases and 0 bases, there was a span of 18 bases. Germline-derived CDR1 and CDR2 are KGHSH and LQKENI. The CDR3 protein is CASSPVPGSRVSYNEQFF. DNA of the CDR3: TGTGCCAGCTCACCCGTCCCCGGATCCCGGGTCTCCTACAATGAGCAGTTCTTC.

This chain links TRBV2 with TRBJ2-7, with 7 bases that match TRBD2. V trimming: 6 bases; J trimming: 4 bases; junction bases outside the gene matches: 12. This CDR3 is built from 15 residues. The germline CDR1 and CDR2 sequences are SNHLY and FYNNEI. This CDR3 is CASRLERGIGYEQYF. The CDR3 DNA reads as TGTGCCAGCAGGCTGGAGCGGGGTATCGGGTACGAGCAGTACTTC.

This chain connects TRBV7-9 to TRBJ1-1, with 7 bases aligning to TRBD1. The germline gives CDR1 SEHNR, CDR2 FQNEAQ (reference sequence). With V trimmed by 2 bases and J by 4 bases, 4 bases remained unmatched. The CDR3 covers 14 residues. This chain's CDR3 is CASSLLQGGTEAFF. The CDR3 DNA sequence: TGTGCCAGCAGCTTACTCCAGGGGGGCACTGAAGCTTTCTTT.